The source of this TCR beta chain is a study of monozygotic twins with inflammatory bowel disease. General study findings and limits: Repertoire similarity did not separate concordant from discordant twins, possibly from limited power. Repertoires of patients may have been made more variable by differing immunosuppressive treatments. Against healthy co-twins, IBD patients had lower TCRbeta diversity (measured by inverse Simpson).

A word on this clonotype: What it binds is unknown.

With eight separate reactions per sample, the authors made cDNA. TCRdb reprocessed the 5' RACE reads; each CDR3 protein has one entry and no DNA is given. The listing contains approximately 340,000 distinct CDR3 sequences. Sequenced: blood. The receptor's source is a human donor with ulcerative colitis or Crohn's disease, or a healthy co-twin of an affected twin (not recorded which).

Here the CDR3 reads CASSSVTELNQPQHF. The chain has TRBV28 and TRBJ1-5. CDR1 is MDHEN, CDR2 SYDVKM, per germline. The CDR3 has 15 amino acids.